These T cell receptor beta chains were read from a single sample in a study of breast tumors, draining lymph nodes, adjacent tissues. TCRdb reprocessed the multiplex PCR reads with MiXCR, giving one entry per CDR3 protein. The data hold several thousand distinct CDR3 sequences, with 35% to 55% observed a single time. Sequencing input: tumor-adjacent breast tissue. Receptor source: a female donor with breast cancer. Some clones in this sample may be carry-over from other donors' samples. CDR3s include the opening cysteine and the closing phenylalanine or tryptophan. D genes are given only for firm matches. Clone size is shown for a subset of rows, as once, few, many or a class of expanded clone.

>.|TRBJ2-1|.|TRBV7-9
CASSLGQGGYNEQFF
TGTGCCAGCAGCTTAGGCCAGGGGGGGTACAATGAGCAGTTCTTC
>TRBD1|TRBJ1-6|.|TRBV20-1
CSARARGGQGPSLSSYNSPLHF
TGCAGTGCTAGAGCGAGGGGGGGACAGGGCCCTTCATTGAGCTCCTATAATTCACCCCTCCACTTT
>TRBD1|TRBJ2-7|medium-sized|TRBV12-5
CASGQGNNYEQYF
TGTGCTAGTGGACAGGGGAATAACTACGAGCAGTACTTC
>.|TRBJ1-5|.|TRBV19
CASRRAEGQPQHF
TGTGCCAGTAGACGGGCAGAGGGTCAGCCCCAGCATTTT
>TRBD2|TRBJ2-3|.|TRBV5-1
CASPGLAGVPSSTDTQYF
TGCGCCAGCCCGGGACTAGCGGGAGTCCCCTCTAGCACAGATACGCAGTATTTT
>.|TRBJ1-3|.|TRBV3-1
CASSPATGNIIYF
TGTGCTAGCAGCCCAGCGACCGGAAACATCATATATTTT
>.|TRBJ2-7|medium-sized|TRBV11-2
CASSPDSYEQYF
TGTGCCAGCAGCCCCGACTCCTACGAGCAGTACTTC
>.|TRBJ1-2|medium-sized|TRBV11-2
CASSLGTGSNYYTF
TGTGCCAGCAGCTTAGGCACAGGGTCGAACTACTACACCTTC
>.|TRBJ1-2|many|TRBV28
CASRSAAPSAGGYTF
TGTGCCAGCAGATCCGCTGCGCCGTCGGCGGGTGGCTACACCTTC
>TRBD2|TRBJ2-7|medium-sized|TRBV20-1
CSASTTSGRGSYEQYF
TGCAGTGCTTCCACTACTAGCGGGAGAGGGTCCTACGAGCAGTACTTC
>TRBD2|TRBJ2-1|.|TRBV4-1
CASSLYSGRAAGEQFF
TGCGCCAGCAGCCTCTATAGCGGGAGGGCCGCGGGTGAGCAGTTCTTC
>.|TRBJ2-3|many|TRBV9
CASSVEPGAPDTQYF
TGTGCCAGCAGCGTAGAACCGGGAGCCCCAGATACGCAGTATTTT
>TRBD1|TRBJ2-7|.|TRBV6-6
CASSPGQDIYEQYF
TGTGCCAGCAGTCCGGGACAGGACATCTACGAGCAGTACTTC
>TRBD1|TRBJ1-4|many|TRBV2
CASSVQGATNEKLFF
TGTGCCAGCAGTGTACAGGGGGCCACTAATGAAAAACTGTTTTTT
>.|TRBJ2-1|.|TRBV24-1
CATSDWRKQFF
TGTGCCACCAGTGATTGGCGGAAGCAGTTCTTC
>TRBD2|TRBJ2-7|medium-sized|TRBV4-2
CASSRGEGIAREQYF
TGTGCCAGCAGCCGCGGGGAGGGTATCGCCCGCGAGCAGTACTTC
>TRBD1|TRBJ2-1|many|TRBV28
CASSPEGQGVNEQFF
TGTGCCAGCAGCCCCGAGGGACAGGGTGTGAATGAGCAGTTCTTC
>TRBD2|TRBJ2-3|many|TRBV10-1
CATKRNSGSADTQYF
TGCGCCACCAAGAGAAATAGCGGGAGCGCAGATACGCAGTATTTT
>TRBD1|TRBJ1-4|many|TRBV9
CASSVGTGFNEKLFF
TGTGCCAGCAGCGTAGGGACAGGGTTTAATGAAAAACTGTTTTTT
>.|TRBJ2-3|many|TRBV5-4
CASSLSWDSTDTQYF
TGTGCCAGCAGCCTGTCCTGGGACAGCACAGATACGCAGTATTTT
>.|TRBJ2-3|many|TRBV5-1
CASSLGGDTQYF
TGCGCCAGCAGCTTGGGGGGGGATACGCAGTATTTT
>.|TRBJ2-3|medium-sized|TRBV2
CASSTLGTDTQYF
TGTGCCAGTTCGACTCTAGGCACAGATACGCAGTATTTT
>TRBD2|TRBJ2-1|many|TRBV7-9
CASSPFLAVGDNEQFF
TGTGCCAGCAGTCCGTTCCTAGCGGTAGGAGACAATGAGCAGTTCTTC
>TRBD1|TRBJ1-1|.|TRBV20-1
CSALRGGWAEAFF
TGCAGTGCTCTCAGGGGGGGGTGGGCTGAAGCTTTCTTT
>.|TRBJ2-1|.|TRBV29-1
CSVGERNEQFF
TGCAGCGTTGGAGAGAGAAATGAGCAGTTCTTC
>.|TRBJ2-3|.|TRBV11-2
CASANRAGGTDTQYF
TGTGCCAGCGCTAATCGCGCAGGAGGGACAGATACGCAGTATTTT
>TRBD1|TRBJ1-4|medium-sized|TRBV2
CASRDRTGAEKLFF
TGTGCCAGCAGGGACAGGACAGGGGCGGAAAAACTGTTTTTT
>.|TRBJ2-7|medium-sized|TRBV6-1
CASSELWAHSYEQYF
TGTGCCAGCAGTGAGCTTTGGGCCCATTCCTACGAGCAGTACTTC
>.|TRBJ1-5|medium-sized|TRBV5-1
CASSLQGGDQPQHF
TGCGCCAGCAGCTTGCAGGGTGGGGATCAGCCCCAGCATTTT
>TRBD1|TRBJ1-5|.|TRBV2
CAGSTGEGNQPQHF
TGTGCCGGATCTACAGGGGAGGGCAATCAGCCCCAGCATTTT
>.|TRBJ2-7|.|TRBV9
CASSVGEYYEQYF
TGTGCCAGCAGCGTAGGGGAGTACTACGAGCAGTACTTC
>.|TRBJ2-7|.|TRBV7-2
CASSGRLAAYELYF
TGTGCCAGCAGCGGACGATTAGCGGCCTACGAGCTGTACTTC
>TRBD1|TRBJ1-2|medium-sized|TRBV7-8
CASSPTGVGGYTF
TGTGCCAGCAGCCCCACAGGGGTCGGTGGCTACACCTTC
>.|TRBJ2-7|.|TRBV6-1
CASSHGLNGQYF
TGTGCCAGCAGCCATGGGCTCAACGGGCAGTACTTC